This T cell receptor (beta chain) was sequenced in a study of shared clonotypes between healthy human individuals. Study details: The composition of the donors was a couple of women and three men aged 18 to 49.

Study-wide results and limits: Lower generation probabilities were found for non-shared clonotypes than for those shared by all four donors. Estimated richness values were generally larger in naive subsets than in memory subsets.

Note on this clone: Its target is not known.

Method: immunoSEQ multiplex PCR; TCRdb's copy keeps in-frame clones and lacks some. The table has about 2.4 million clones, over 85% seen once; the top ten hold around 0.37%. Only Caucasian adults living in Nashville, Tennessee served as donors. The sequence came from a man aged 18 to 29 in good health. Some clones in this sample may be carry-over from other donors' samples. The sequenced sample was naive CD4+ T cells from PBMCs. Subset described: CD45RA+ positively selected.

The CDR3 region has the DNA TGTGCCAGCAGCGCGGCAGGGGGCTACGAGCAGTACTTC. It codes for CASSAAGGYEQYF. V usage is TRBV9 and J usage is TRBJ2-7, with 7 positions matching TRBD1. Per germline, CDR1 SGDLS and CDR2 YYNGEE. The V segment lost 3 bases and the J segment 3 bases; nucleotides outside the gene matches: 3. This CDR3 is 13 amino acids long.